This TCR beta chain originates from a study of blood T cell repertoires in COVID-19 (TCRdb year 2020). With respect to the entire study: The collaborator samples originated in the United States, Italy and Spain and spanned the acute and convalescent phases of COVID-19. A freely available public database, intended as a resource for researchers studying the immune response to SARS-CoV-2, is where the repertoires were released. A de-identified subject ID, COVID-19 status, age in years and sex were almost always included in the sample metadata. Deeply sampled blood TCRbeta repertoires from subjects exposed to, actively infected with, or recovered from COVID-19 were included in the dataset. The material from the prospective study consisted of cDNA or gDNA derived from T cells, B-cell-depleted T cells, or PBMCs. Where available, HLA class I and class II types were obtained from metadata supplied by the sample provider rather than from assay-based typing. Samples came from the ongoing ImmuneRACE study (first 160 participants) plus 1,254 subjects from 6 global collaborators.

Study-wide findings and limitations: How much clinical and demographic metadata was included differed by source and by participant, and the metadata was provided uncurated.

TCRbeta CDR3 regions were amplified from genomic DNA by means of the immunoSEQ Assay, a bias-controlled multiplex PCR. Processing in the source paper ran as follows. Within the assay, amplification of reference gene primers was used to estimate how many nucleated cells each sample contained. To quantify the absolute abundance of each unique TCRbeta CDR3 rearrangement, sequence reads were collapsed and filtered. Productive Simpson clonality was computed per sample as the square root of Simpson's diversity index over productive rearrangements. Held by TCRdb, this immuneACCESS table contains in-frame sequences only and omits some clones. Under half of the omission traces to an unresolved V gene where checked; the cause of the rest is unknown. The V and J calls and clone size come from that table; D and trimming were worked out from the DNA. In all, the sample holds some 500,000 clones, and approximately 90% of those were seen once. Clones ranked in the top ten supply 1.5% to 2% of the sample.

Notes on this clone: The antigen it recognizes is unknown. No base quality values were provided; no much bigger clone lies one nucleotide off.

From the cysteine through the phenylalanine, the CDR3 covers 13 amino acids. Of the read, only the CDR3 DNA is kept; its 39 bases are in frame from base 1. From the germline V gene (reference sequence), CDR1 is WNHNN and CDR2 is SYGVQD. At the junction V is shortened by 6 bases and J by 1 base, with 7 bases in between. Participants in the prospective study were enrolled through a virtual design, were aged roughly 18 to 90 years, and lived in roughly 24 United States geographic areas. To assign participants to cohorts, the prospective study relied on clinical history that participants themselves reported in a screening survey and a study questionnaire. ImmuneRACE Cohort 3 recovered participants were defined by two consecutive negative NP/OP PCR tests, healthcare professional clearance, or symptom resolution. Each participant in the prospective study had whole blood, serum and a nasopharyngeal or oropharyngeal swab collected by mobile phlebotomists. Prospective study participants could optionally give additional blood draws and questionnaires over an approximately two-month period. Before DNA extraction, prospective study blood samples were shipped either frozen or at room temperature.

The TCR originated in a woman aged 35 to 49 who had recovered from COVID-19. Rearrangement joined TRBV10-1 to TRBJ2-4, with the D gene uncertain. The sample comprised PBMCs or T cells enriched from blood (not recorded which). The nucleotide sequence reads TGCGCCAGCAGCGGTCCGGCCAAAAACATTCAGTACTTC. It translates to CASSGPAKNIQYF.